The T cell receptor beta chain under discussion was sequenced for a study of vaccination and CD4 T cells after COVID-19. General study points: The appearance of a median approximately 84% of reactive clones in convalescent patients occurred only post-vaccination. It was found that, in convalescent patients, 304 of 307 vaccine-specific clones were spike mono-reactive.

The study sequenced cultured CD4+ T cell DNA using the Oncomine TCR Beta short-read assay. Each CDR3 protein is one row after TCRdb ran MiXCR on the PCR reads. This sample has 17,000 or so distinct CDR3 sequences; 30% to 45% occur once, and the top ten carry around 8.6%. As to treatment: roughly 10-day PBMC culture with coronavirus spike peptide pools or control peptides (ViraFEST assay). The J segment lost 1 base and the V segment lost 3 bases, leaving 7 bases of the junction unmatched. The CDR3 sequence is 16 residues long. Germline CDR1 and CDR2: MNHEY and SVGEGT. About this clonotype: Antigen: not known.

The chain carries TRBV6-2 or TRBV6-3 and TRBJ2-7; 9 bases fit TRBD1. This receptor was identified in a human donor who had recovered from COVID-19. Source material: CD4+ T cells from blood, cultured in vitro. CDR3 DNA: TGTGCCAGCAGTTATGGGGGGACAGGGAGGTCCTACGAGCAGTACTTC. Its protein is CASSYGGTGRSYEQYF.